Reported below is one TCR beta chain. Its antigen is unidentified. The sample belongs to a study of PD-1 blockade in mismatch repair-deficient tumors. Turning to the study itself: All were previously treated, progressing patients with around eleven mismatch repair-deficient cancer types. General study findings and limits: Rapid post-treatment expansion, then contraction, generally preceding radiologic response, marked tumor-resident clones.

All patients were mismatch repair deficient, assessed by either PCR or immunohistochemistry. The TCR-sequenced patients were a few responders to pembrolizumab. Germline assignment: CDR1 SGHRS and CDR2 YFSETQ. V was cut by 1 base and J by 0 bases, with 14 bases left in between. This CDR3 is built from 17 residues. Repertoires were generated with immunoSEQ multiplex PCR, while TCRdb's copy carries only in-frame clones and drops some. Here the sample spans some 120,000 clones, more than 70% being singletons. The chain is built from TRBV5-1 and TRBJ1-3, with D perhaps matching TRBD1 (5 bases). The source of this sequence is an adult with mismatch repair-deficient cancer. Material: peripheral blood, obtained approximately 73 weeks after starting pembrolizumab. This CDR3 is CASSLKQGRHSGNTIYF. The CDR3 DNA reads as TGCGCCAGCAGCTTGAAGCAGGGCCGACACTCTGGAAACACCATATATTTT. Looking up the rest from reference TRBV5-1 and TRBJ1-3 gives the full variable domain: KAGVTQTPRYLIKTRGQQVTLSCSPISGHRSVSWYQQTPGQGLQFLFEYFSETQRNKGNFPGRFSGRQFSNSRSEMNVSTLELGDSALYLCASSLKQGRHSGNTIYFGEGSWLTVV.